The rows below give T cell receptor beta chains drawn from one sample of a study of blood T cell repertoires in COVID-19. Libraries were prepared by immunoSEQ multiplex PCR; TCRdb keeps only in-frame clonotypes and omits some of them. Of about 120,000 clones listed, roughly four fifths are singletons. Sequencing input: peripheral blood. The origin of the receptors is a human donor in a cohort sampled during active COVID-19. CDR3s include the opening cysteine and the closing phenylalanine or tryptophan. A D gene is named only where the DNA matches it firmly. Clone size is stated in some rows and not others, as once, few, many or a class when expanded.

>-|-|TRBJ2-1|TRBV7-2|11
CASSSQYVGLF
TGTGCCAGCAGCTCACAGTACGTTGGCCTCTTC
>-|-|TRBJ1-3|TRBV6-1|13
CASSERAGNTIYF
TGTGCCAGCAGTGAGAGGGCTGGAAACACCATATATTTT
>-|TRBD2|TRBJ2-1|TRBV11-2|17
CASSLDASRGGRGEQFF
TGTGCCAGCAGCTTAGATGCGTCTCGCGGGGGTCGGGGGGAGCAGTTCTTC
>-|TRBD1|TRBJ1-2|TRBV7-2|13
CASSEQGLAGYTF
TGTGCCAGCAGCGAACAGGGGCTCGCCGGCTACACCTTC
>few|TRBD1|TRBJ2-2|TRBV6-1|15
CASSEQGAGTGELFF
TGTGCCAGCAGTGAGCAGGGGGCCGGCACCGGGGAGCTGTTTTTT
>medium-sized|-|TRBJ2-1|TRBV11-2|11
CASSFNNEQFF
TGTGCCAGCAGCTTTAACAATGAGCAGTTCTTC
>-|-|TRBJ2-1|TRBV6-2/TRBV6-3|15
CASSYEQGDLNEQFF
TGTGCCAGCAGTTACGAACAGGGAGACCTCAATGAGCAGTTCTTC
>-|-|TRBJ2-1|TRBV10-3|14
CAISLGGNSNEQFF
TGTGCCATCAGTCTCGGGGGAAACAGCAATGAGCAGTTCTTC
>-|-|TRBJ2-3|TRBV5-1|16
CASSAEVGGRQDTQYF
TGCGCCAGCAGCGCGGAGGTGGGGGGGCGTCAAGATACGCAGTATTTT
>-|TRBD1|TRBJ2-4|TRBV6-6|16
CASSTKTGDSKNIQYF
TGTGCCAGCAGTACTAAGACAGGGGACTCCAAAAACATTCAGTACTTC
>-|-|TRBJ2-3|TRBV9|13
CASSPRNSDTQYF
TGTGCCAGCAGCCCACGTAACTCAGATACGCAGTATTTT
>-|-|TRBJ2-1|TRBV4-3|15
CASSFDYSSYNEQFF
TGCGCCAGCAGCTTTGACTATAGCTCCTACAATGAGCAGTTCTTC
>-|-|TRBJ1-2|TRBV12-3/TRBV12-4|12
CASSTRDRAYTF
TGTGCCAGCAGTACCCGCGACAGAGCCTACACCTTC
>-|-|TRBJ2-7|TRBV5-1|14
CASSSGSSSYEQYF
TGCGCCAGCAGCTCAGGGTCGAGCTCCTACGAGCAGTACTTC
>many|TRBD1|TRBJ2-2|TRBV4-3|16
CASSQDWTGVTGELFF
TGCGCCAGCAGCCAAGACTGGACAGGGGTAACCGGGGAGCTGTTTTTT
>-|TRBD1|TRBJ1-1|TRBV7-6|13
CASSTQGDTEAFF
TGTGCCAGCAGCACCCAGGGGGACACTGAAGCTTTCTTT
>-|-|TRBJ1-5|TRBV19|15
CASSIQQGSNQPQHF
TGTGCCAGTAGTATACAGCAGGGTAGCAATCAGCCCCAGCATTTT
>-|-|TRBJ1-1|TRBV4-3|15
CASSQDLGEDTEAFF
TGCGCCAGCAGCCAAGATCTGGGGGAGGACACTGAAGCTTTCTTT
>-|TRBD1|TRBJ2-7|TRBV5-1|15
CASSSSGTVSGEQYF
TGCGCCAGCAGCTCCTCCGGGACAGTCAGTGGGGAGCAGTACTTC
>-|-|TRBJ2-1|TRBV4-1|16
CASSQDLRGSYNEQFF
TGCGCCAGCAGCCAAGATCTCAGGGGTTCCTACAATGAGCAGTTCTTC
>-|-|TRBJ2-7|TRBV18|13
CASSLRGSYEQYF
TGTGCCAGCTCACTGCGGGGCTCCTACGAGCAGTACTTC
>-|-|TRBJ2-1|TRBV5-1|15
CASSLLQGSYNEQFF
TGCGCCAGCAGCTTACTACAGGGCTCCTACAATGAGCAGTTCTTC
>-|-|TRBJ1-1|TRBV6-5|12
CASIRVNTEAFF
TGTGCCAGCATCAGGGTGAACACTGAAGCTTTCTTT
>-|TRBD1|TRBJ2-7|TRBV5-1|15
CASSLGTEKLREQYF
TGCGCCAGCAGCCTCGGGACAGAGAAGTTGCGGGAGCAGTACTTC
>-|TRBD1|TRBJ1-2|TRBV5-5|15
CASSFEGQGGGGYTF
TGTGCCAGCAGCTTTGAGGGACAGGGGGGCGGTGGCTACACCTTC
>-|TRBD2|TRBJ2-3|TRBV7-6|15
CASSLAQRGLDTQYF
TGTGCCAGCAGCTTAGCACAGCGGGGTTTAGATACGCAGTATTTT
>few|TRBD2|TRBJ2-3|TRBV7-9|14
CASREGWSTDTQYF
TGTGCCTCCCGGGAGGGATGGAGCACAGATACGCAGTATTTT
>-|TRBD2|TRBJ2-5|TRBV7-9|15
CASSLASAGVETQYF
TGTGCCAGCAGCTTAGCTTCAGCGGGGGTAGAGACCCAGTACTTC
>-|-|TRBJ2-3|TRBV1|17
CTSSQDRTSGCIHTQYF
TGCACCAGCAGCCAAGATAGAACTAGCGGGTGTATTCATACGCAGTATTTT
>-|TRBD2|TRBJ2-5|TRBV24-1|15
CATSDPRGSTETQYF
TGTGCCACCAGTGATCCGCGGGGGTCTACAGAGACCCAGTACTTC
>once|-|TRBJ2-1|TRBV3-1/TRBV3-2|14
CASRRSSSYNEQFF
TGTGCCAGCCGCAGATCCAGCTCCTACAATGAGCAGTTCTTC
>once|-|TRBJ2-7|TRBV23-1|16
CASLWDTEGSSYEQYF
TGCGCCAGCCTCTGGGACACAGAGGGCAGCTCCTACGAGCAGTACTTC
>-|TRBD2|TRBJ2-7|TRBV19|18
CASSPEDGVAGSPYEQYF
TGTGCCAGTAGCCCTGAGGACGGGGTAGCGGGGTCCCCCTACGAGCAGTACTTC
>-|TRBD2|TRBJ2-1|TRBV10-3|17
CAISPGTSGGAYNEQFF
TGTGCCATCAGTCCCGGGACTAGCGGGGGGGCCTACAATGAGCAGTTCTTC
>-|TRBD2|TRBJ2-3|TRBV5-1|17
CASSLAGVSGGIDTQYF
TGCGCCAGCAGCTTGGCCGGAGTAAGCGGGGGGATAGATACGCAGTATTTT
>few|-|TRBJ1-2|TRBV27|16
CASSLFAQTGIYGYTF
TGTGCCAGCAGTTTATTCGCCCAGACAGGCATCTATGGCTACACCTTC
>-|TRBD1|TRBJ2-3|TRBV4-3|15
CASSQATGLADTQYF
TGCGCCAGCAGCCAAGCGACAGGGCTTGCGGATACGCAGTATTTT
>-|TRBD2|TRBJ2-1|TRBV10-1|19
CASRGTGTSGGFEYNEQFF
TGCGCCAGCAGGGGAACCGGGACTAGCGGGGGGTTTGAGTACAATGAGCAGTTCTTC
>-|-|TRBJ2-3|TRBV27|15
CASTEGGPPTDTQYF
TGTGCCAGCACCGAGGGCGGCCCACCTACAGATACGCAGTATTTT
>-|-|TRBJ2-3|TRBV6-6|15
CASSYGRGGTDTQYF
TGTGCCAGCAGTTACGGCAGGGGAGGGACAGATACGCAGTATTTT
>once|TRBD1|TRBJ2-7|TRBV6-5|15
CASSYLGTGDYEQYF
TGTGCCAGCAGTTACTTGGGGACAGGGGATTACGAGCAGTACTTC
>-|TRBD2|TRBJ2-1|TRBV9|13
CASSVPGLSEQFF
TGTGCCAGCAGCGTCCCGGGACTAAGTGAGCAGTTCTTC
>few|-|TRBJ2-7|TRBV5-1|15
CASSNGAGDVYEQYF
TGCGCCAGCAGCAATGGGGCAGGGGACGTCTACGAGCAGTACTTC
>-|-|TRBJ2-1|TRBV28|17
CASSLVPGTSTGDEQFF
TGTGCCAGCAGTTTAGTCCCAGGTACTAGTACTGGCGATGAGCAGTTCTTC
>-|-|TRBJ1-2|TRBV9|12
CASSQAGGGYTF
TGTGCCAGCAGCCAGGCGGGTGGCGGCTACACCTTC
>-|TRBD1|TRBJ2-7|TRBV28|13
CATVGQDSYEQYF
TGTGCCACCGTCGGACAGGATTCCTACGAGCAGTACTTC
>-|TRBD2|TRBJ2-5|TRBV3-1/TRBV3-2|14
CASSLKAGRETQYF
TGTGCCAGCAGCCTGAAAGCGGGGAGGGAGACCCAGTACTTC
>-|-|TRBJ2-3|TRBV12-3/TRBV12-4|12
CASSTDPLGESF
TGTGCCAGCAGCACAGACCCCCTGGGAGAGTCTTTT
>-|-|TRBJ2-5|TRBV7-2|13
CASSLGSRVGQYF
TGTGCCAGCAGCTTAGGGTCTCGGGTGGGCCAGTACTTC
>-|-|TRBJ2-3|TRBV3-1/TRBV3-2|13
CASSQMGGTPQYF
TGTGCCAGCAGCCAAATGGGCGGGACTCCGCAGTATTTT